Below, one TCR beta chain is given with its context. Its antigen specificity is not known. The sample holds no much larger clone one base away, and base qualities are not on file. The entry originates in a study of T cell repertoires in cytomegalovirus infection (dated by TCRdb to the late 2010s). Notes on the research overall: Donor HLA type was relevant to the analysis, because carriage of CMV infection together with the matching HLA type was indicated by public TCR beta signatures. What the study reported, not specific to this receptor: In both this cohort and an independent roughly 330-donor cohort, the cumulative frequency of public TCR beta family members distinguished carriers of CMV infection plus the relevant HLA type. The ex vivo response was dominated by HLA-C-restricted CMV-specific TCR beta clonotypes, which also provided the single most frequent clonotype in two of eight donors.

The CDR3 has 10 amino acids, counting the end cysteine and phenylalanine. The kept DNA is CDR3 alone, 30 bases in frame from the first base. The CDR1 and CDR2 encoded by the germline V gene are MNHNS and SASEGT. The junction carries 3 bases between V and J, which are trimmed by 3 bases and 10 bases respectively. Sequencing used an Illumina HiSeq 1500. Starting from the raw public reads, TCRdb applied fastp trimming at Q25, assembled clones with MiXCR and retained in-frame beta chains. Rows merge per CDR3 protein into single entries with the most common DNA and genes. This sample is represented by about 130,000 distinct CDR3 sequences; roughly 25% of them were singletons. 34% of the sample is held by the ten biggest clonotypes.

The source is a human donor in good health (CMV status not recorded). Some clones in this sample may be carry-over from other donors' samples. The specimen was PBMCs, sequenced either directly or after in vitro stimulation (not recorded which). In this chain, TRBV6-1 is recombined with TRBJ2-2; the D gene cannot be named for sure. The DNA sequence is given as TGTGCCAGCAGTGACGCGGAGCTGTTTTTT. This sequence encodes CASSDAELFF.